The TCR beta chain under discussion was sequenced for a study of tumor-infiltrating lymphocytes in primary liver carcinoma. As to this clonotype: Its antigen is still unknown. Likely a read error: the CDR3 ends without its conserved phenylalanine or tryptophan.

The study co-extracted DNA and RNA from about 20-30 mg of unsorted bulk tissue. Using a constant-region primer together with ProtoScript II reverse transcriptase, TCR beta cDNA was made from about 500 ng of total RNA. Three nested multiplex PCR rounds of slightly modified ARM-PCR generated TCR beta libraries. Running 10 cycles apiece, the first two PCR rounds relied on TRBV1-TRBV30 forward primers together with a C-beta reverse primer. TCRdb recomputed calls from the multiplex PCR reads with MiXCR, one row per CDR3 protein. The sample has tens of thousands of distinct CDR3 sequences, 72% seen once; the top ten hold approximately 19%. The CDR3 spans 13 residues. V lost 10 bases, J lost 3 bases, and 16 bases lay in between. Overall study results and limits: Only about 7-24% of top clones were detected in all five tumor regions.

This sequence joins TRBV12-3 or TRBV12-4 and TRBJ2-7; D ambiguous. Source material: liver tumor tissue from sampling region 1. The subset denotes: tumor region T1, superior pole. This clonotype was obtained from a man aged 35-49 years with primary liver carcinoma and hepatitis B virus infection. CDR3 in DNA: TGTGCCATCACCCTACGTGAATACTACGAGCAGTACTTG. Its protein product is CAITLREYYEQYL.